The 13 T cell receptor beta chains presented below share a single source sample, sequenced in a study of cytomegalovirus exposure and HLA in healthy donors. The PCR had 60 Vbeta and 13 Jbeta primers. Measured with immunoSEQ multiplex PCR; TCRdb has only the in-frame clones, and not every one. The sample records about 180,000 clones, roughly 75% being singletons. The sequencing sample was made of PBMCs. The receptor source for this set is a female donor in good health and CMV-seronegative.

The DNA for the CDR3 is TGTGCCAGCAGCTTGGCAGGTGGCTTACAGGAGCAGTACTTC. Residues: CASSLAGGLQEQYF. The chain links TRBV11-2 to TRBJ2-7; D is uncertain. Trimming removed 3 bases from V and 7 bases from J, with 16 bases in between. The length of the CDR3 is 14 residues. The V gene's germline CDR1 is SGHAT and CDR2 FQNNGV.

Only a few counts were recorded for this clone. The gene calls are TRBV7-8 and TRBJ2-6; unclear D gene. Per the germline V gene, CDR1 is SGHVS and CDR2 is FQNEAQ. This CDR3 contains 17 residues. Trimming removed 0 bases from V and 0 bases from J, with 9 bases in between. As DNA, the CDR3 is TGTGCCAGCAGCTTAGCTCATAGTGCCTCTGGGGCCAACGTCCTGACTTTC. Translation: CASSLAHSASGANVLTF.

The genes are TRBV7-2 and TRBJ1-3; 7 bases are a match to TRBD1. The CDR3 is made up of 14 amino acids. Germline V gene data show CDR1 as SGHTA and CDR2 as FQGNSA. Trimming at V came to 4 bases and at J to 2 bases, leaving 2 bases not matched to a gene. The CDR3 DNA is TGTGCCAGCAGCTCCAGGGGGGCTGGAAACACCATATATTTT. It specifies CASSSRGAGNTIYF.

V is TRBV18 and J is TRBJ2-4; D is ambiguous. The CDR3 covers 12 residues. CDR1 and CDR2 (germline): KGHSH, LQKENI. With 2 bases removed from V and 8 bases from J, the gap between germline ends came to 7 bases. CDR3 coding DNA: TGTGCCAGCTCACCATATTCGGACATTCAGTACTTC. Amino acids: CASSPYSDIQYF.

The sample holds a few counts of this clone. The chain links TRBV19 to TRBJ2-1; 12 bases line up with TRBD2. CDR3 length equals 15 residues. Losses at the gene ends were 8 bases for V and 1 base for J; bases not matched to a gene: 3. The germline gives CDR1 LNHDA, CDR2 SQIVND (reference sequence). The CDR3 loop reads CASLAGGRSYNEQFF. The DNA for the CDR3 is TGTGCCAGTCTAGCGGGGGGGCGATCCTACAATGAGCAGTTCTTC.

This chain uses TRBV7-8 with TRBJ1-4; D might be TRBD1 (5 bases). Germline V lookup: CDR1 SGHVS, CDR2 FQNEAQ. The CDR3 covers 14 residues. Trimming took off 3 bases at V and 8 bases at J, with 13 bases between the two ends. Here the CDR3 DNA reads TGTGCCAGCAGCTTCACCAGGGCCAGGGAAAAACTGTTTTTT. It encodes CASSFTRAREKLFF.

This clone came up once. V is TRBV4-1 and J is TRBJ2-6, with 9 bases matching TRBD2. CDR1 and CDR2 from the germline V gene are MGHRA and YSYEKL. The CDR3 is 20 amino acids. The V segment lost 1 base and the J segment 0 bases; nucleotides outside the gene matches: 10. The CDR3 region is CASSQGLASGIFSGANVLTF. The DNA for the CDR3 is TGCGCCAGCAGCCAAGGGCTGGCTAGCGGGATTTTCTCTGGGGCCAACGTCCTGACTTTC.

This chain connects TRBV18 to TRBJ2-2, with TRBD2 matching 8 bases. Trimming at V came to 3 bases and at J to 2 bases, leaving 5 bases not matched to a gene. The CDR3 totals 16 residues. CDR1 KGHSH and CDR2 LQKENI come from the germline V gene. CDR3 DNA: TGTGCCAGCTCACCGGAACTAGCGGTTAACACCGGGGAGCTGTTTTTT. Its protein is CASSPELAVNTGELFF. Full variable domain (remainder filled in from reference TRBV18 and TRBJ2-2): NAGVMQNPRHLVRRRGQEARLRCSPMKGHSHVYWYRQLPEEGLKFMVYLQKENIIDESGMPKERFSAEFPKEGPSILRIQQVVRGDSAAYFCASSPELAVNTGELFFGEGSRLTVL.

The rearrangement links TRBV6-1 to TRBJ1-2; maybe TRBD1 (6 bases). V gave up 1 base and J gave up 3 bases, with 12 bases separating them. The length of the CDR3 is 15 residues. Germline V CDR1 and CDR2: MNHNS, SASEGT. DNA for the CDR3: TGTGCCAGCAGTGAAGGAGGGGCAGGGGACTATGGCTACACCTTC. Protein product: CASSEGGAGDYGYTF.

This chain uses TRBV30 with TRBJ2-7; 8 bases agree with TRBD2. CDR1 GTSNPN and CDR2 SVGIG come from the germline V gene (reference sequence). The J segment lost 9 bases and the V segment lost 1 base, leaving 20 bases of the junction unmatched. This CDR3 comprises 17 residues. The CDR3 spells CAWSEARSGIAPGGQYF. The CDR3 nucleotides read TGTGCCTGGAGTGAGGCGCGTAGCGGGATCGCCCCAGGTGGGCAGTACTTC.

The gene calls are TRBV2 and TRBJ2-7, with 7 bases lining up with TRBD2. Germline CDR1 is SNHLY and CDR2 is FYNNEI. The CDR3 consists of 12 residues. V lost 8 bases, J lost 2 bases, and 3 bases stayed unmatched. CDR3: CASGGRAYEQYF. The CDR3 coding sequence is TGTGCCAGCGGAGGGAGGGCCTACGAGCAGTACTTC.

The CDR3 protein is CASSLTRLGAYNEQFF. The CDR3 coding sequence is TGTGCCAGCAGCTTAACCCGCCTGGGGGCTTACAATGAGCAGTTCTTC. The V gene is TRBV7-2, the J gene TRBJ2-1; D may be TRBD1 (6 bases). CDR1 is SGHTA, CDR2 FQGNSA, per germline. Trimming took 2 bases from V and 4 from J, leaving 15 bases between them. CDR3 size: 16 residues.

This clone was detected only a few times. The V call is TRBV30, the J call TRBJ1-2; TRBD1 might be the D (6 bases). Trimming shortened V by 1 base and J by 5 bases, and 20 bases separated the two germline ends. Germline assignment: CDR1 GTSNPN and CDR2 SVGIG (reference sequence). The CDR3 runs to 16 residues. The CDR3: CAWSGAGGAVGYGYTF. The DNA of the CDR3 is TGTGCCTGGAGTGGGGCGGGGGGCGCCGTTGGGTATGGCTACACCTTC.